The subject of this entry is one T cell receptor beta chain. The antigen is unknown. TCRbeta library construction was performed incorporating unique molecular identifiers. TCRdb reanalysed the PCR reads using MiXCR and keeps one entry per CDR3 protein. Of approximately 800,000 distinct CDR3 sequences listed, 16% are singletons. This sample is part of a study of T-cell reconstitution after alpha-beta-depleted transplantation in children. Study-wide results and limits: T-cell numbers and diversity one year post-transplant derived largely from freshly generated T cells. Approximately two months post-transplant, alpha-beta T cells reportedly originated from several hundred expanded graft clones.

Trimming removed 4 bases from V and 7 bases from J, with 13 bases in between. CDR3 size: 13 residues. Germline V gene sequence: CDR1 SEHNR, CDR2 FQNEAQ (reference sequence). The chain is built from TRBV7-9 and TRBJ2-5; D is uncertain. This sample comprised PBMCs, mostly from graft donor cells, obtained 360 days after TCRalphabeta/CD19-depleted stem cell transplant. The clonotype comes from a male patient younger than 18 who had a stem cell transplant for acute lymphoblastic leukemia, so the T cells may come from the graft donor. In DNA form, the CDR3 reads TGTGCCAGCAGCTCCAGTAGCACCAGGACCCAGTACTTC. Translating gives CASSSSSTRTQYF.